This T cell receptor (beta chain) was obtained from a study of blood T cell repertoires in COVID-19. On the study more broadly: Samples came from the United States, Italy and Spain, spanning acute and convalescent COVID-19. Sample material is recorded as cDNA or gDNA derived from T cells, B-cell-depleted T cells, or PBMCs.

The CDR3 has 15 amino acids. Germline V gives CDR1 SNHLY, CDR2 FYNNEI. Losses at the gene ends were 5 bases for V and 5 bases for J; bases not matched to a gene: 11. In the original analysis: Amplification from reference gene primers served as the basis for estimated nucleated cell counts. Assay: immunoSEQ multiplex PCR; the TCRdb copy retains only in-frame clones and omits some. Clonal size and the V and J genes are those of that table, whereas D and trimming came from the DNA. The table includes about 93,000 clones, roughly 87% detected once. Sequencing input: peripheral blood. J is TRBJ2-5 and V is TRBV2, with 7 bases aligning to TRBD2. This TCR was sampled from a man aged 50 to 59 with acute or convalescent COVID-19. CDR3 sequence reads: CASSQDGRRGETQYF. CDR3 nucleotide sequence: TGTGCCAGCAGTCAGGACGGGAGGCGGGGGGAGACCCAGTACTTC.